This TCR beta chain was found in a study of T cells in localized non-small cell lung cancer. Study outcomes and limitations: Adjacent lung exhibited a median of 57 among the 100 most abundant tumor clones. Sequence data derive from only one tumor region, so heterogeneity remains possible. The study linked higher blood T cell density to longer overall survival.

Repertoires were generated with immunoSEQ multiplex PCR, while TCRdb's copy carries only in-frame clones and drops some. The data contain 15,000 to 20,000 clones, 75% to 85% of them singletons. V was shortened by 2 bases and J by 1 base, with 9 bases between the two germline ends. CDR3 size: 14 residues. Germline CDR1 and CDR2: SGHRS and YFSETQ. In regard to this clone: What it binds is not known.

This material consisted of peripheral blood, taken before any cancer treatment. The TCR originated in a man between 35 and 75 years old with stage I lung adenocarcinoma. The chain links TRBV5-1 to TRBJ1-1; maybe TRBD1 (5 bases). The CDR3 region has the DNA TGCGCCAGCAGCTTCCAGGGCCCGAACACTGAAGCTTTCTTT. Protein product: CASSFQGPNTEAFF.